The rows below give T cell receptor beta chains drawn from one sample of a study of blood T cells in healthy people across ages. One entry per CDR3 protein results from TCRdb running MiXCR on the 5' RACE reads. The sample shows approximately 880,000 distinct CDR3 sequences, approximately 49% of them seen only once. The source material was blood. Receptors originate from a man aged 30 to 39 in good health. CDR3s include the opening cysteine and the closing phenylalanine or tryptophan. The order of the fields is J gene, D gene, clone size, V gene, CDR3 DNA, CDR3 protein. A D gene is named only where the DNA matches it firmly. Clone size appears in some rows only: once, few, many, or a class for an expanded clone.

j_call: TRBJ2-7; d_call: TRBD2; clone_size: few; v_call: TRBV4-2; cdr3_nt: TGTGCCAGCAGCCAAGACCCCGGGAGGGGATCCTACGAGCAGTACTTC; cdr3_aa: CASSQDPGRGSYEQYF
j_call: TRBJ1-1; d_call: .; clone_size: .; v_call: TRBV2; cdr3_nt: TGTGCCAGCCCGATTATCAGGAGGAACACTGAAGCTTTCTTT; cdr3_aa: CASPIIRRNTEAFF
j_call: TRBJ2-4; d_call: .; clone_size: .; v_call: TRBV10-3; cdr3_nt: TGTGCCATCAGTGAGTCCGACGCTGAGCAGTACTTC; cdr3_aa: CAISESDAEQYF
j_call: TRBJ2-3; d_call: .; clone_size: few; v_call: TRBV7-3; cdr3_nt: TGTGCCAGCAGCTTAAGTCAGGCAGATACGCAGTATTTT; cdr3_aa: CASSLSQADTQYF
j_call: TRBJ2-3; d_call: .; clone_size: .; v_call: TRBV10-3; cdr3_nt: TGTGCCATCAGTGAGTCGGCTTCTAGCGCAACTAGCACAGATACGCAGTATTTT; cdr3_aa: CAISESASSATSTDTQYF
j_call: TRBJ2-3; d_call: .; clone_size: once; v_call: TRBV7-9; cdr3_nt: TGTGCAAGTACGAGAGGGGGGAGCACAGATACGCAGTATTTT; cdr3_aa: CASTRGGSTDTQYF
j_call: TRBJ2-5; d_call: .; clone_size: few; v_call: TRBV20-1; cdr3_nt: TGCAGTGCTAGAGTGACCCCAACCGAGACCCAGTACTTC; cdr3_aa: CSARVTPTETQYF
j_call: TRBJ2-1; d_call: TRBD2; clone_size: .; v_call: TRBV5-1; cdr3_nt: TGCGCCAGCAGCCTAGACGGGACTAGCGGGGGGGCCCGACAGTTCTTC; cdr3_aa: CASSLDGTSGGARQFF
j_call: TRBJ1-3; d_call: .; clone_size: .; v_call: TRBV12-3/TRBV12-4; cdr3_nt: TGTGCCAGCAGTTTCCGCCAGCCCTCTGGAAACACCATATATTTT; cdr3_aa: CASSFRQPSGNTIYF
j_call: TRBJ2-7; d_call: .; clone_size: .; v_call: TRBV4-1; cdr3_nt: TGCGCCAGCAGCCCGGGACCGACTAGTAAGGTTCCCTACGAGCAGTACTTC; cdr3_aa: CASSPGPTSKVPYEQYF
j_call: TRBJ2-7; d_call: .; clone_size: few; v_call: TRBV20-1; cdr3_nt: TGCAGTGCTAGAGATGGGGTTGGGGGGCAGTACGAGCAGTACTTC; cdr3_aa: CSARDGVGGQYEQYF
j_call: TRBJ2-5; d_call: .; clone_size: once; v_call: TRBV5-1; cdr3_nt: TGCGCCAGCAGCTTGGGAGTAAACACGAATGAGCAGTACTTC; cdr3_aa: CASSLGVNTNEQYF
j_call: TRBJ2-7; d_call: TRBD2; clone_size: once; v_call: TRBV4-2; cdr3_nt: TGTGCCAGCAGCCAAGTGGAGATCGGGGGGACCTCCTACGAGCAGTACTTC; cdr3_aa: CASSQVEIGGTSYEQYF
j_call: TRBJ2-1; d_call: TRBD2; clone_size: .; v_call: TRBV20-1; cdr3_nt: TGCAGTGCTAGAGATTGTCTAGCGGGGGGACGCAATGAGCAGTTCTTC; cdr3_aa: CSARDCLAGGRNEQFF
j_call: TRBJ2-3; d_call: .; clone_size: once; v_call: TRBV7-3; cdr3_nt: TGTGCCAGCAGCATACTGGACGGTACCGATACGCAGTATTTT; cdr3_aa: CASSILDGTDTQYF
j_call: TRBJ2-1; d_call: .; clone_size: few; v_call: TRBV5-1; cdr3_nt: TGCGCCAGCAGCTTGGTGTCCAATGAGCAGTTCTTC; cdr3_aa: CASSLVSNEQFF
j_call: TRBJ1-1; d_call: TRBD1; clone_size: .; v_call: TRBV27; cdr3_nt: TGTGCCAGCAGTTCATCCGGACAGGGGAACACTGAAGCTTTCTTT; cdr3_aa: CASSSSGQGNTEAFF
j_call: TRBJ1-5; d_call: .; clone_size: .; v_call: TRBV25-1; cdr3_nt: TGTACCAGCAGAGCGTCCTTAAATCAGCCCCTGCATTTT; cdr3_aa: CTSRASLNQPLHF
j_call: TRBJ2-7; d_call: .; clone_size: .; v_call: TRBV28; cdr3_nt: TGTGCCAGCAGCCGCTCTGACACCAGCTCCTACGAGCAGTACTTC; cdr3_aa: CASSRSDTSSYEQYF
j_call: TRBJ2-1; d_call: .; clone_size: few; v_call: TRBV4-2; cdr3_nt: TGTGCCAGCAGCCAGGGGGACGCCCAAGAGCAGTTCTTC; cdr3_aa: CASSQGDAQEQFF
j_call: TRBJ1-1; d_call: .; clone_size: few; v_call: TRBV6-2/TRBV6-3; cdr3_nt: TGTGCCAGCAGCCCCCAGGGAGTGACTGAAGCTTTCTTT; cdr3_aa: CASSPQGVTEAFF
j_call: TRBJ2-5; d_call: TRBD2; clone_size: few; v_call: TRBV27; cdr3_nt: TGTGCCAGCAGTTACCAGACTAGCGGGACGCAGACCCAGTACTTC; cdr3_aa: CASSYQTSGTQTQYF
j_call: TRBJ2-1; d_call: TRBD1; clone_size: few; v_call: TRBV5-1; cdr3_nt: TGCGCCAGCAGTCTCTGGACAGGGAGCTCCTACAATGAGCAGTTCTTC; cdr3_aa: CASSLWTGSSYNEQFF
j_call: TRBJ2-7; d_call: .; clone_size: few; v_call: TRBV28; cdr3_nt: TGTGCCAGCAGTGTCTTAACTAGCTTCGAGCAGTACTTC; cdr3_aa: CASSVLTSFEQYF
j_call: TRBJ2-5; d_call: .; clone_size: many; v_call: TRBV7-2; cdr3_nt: TGTGCCAGCAGCAGGGAGCGGGTCGAGACCCAGTACTTC; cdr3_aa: CASSRERVETQYF
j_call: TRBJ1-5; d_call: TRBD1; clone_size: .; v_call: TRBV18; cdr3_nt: TGTGCCAGCTCACCACAGACAGGGGGGGATCAGCCCCAGCATTTT; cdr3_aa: CASSPQTGGDQPQHF
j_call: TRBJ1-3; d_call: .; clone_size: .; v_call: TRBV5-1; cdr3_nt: TGCGCCAGCAGCTTGAAGGGGGAATCTGGAAACACCATATATTTT; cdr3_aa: CASSLKGESGNTIYF
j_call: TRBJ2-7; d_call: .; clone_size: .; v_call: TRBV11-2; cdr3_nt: TGTGCCAGCAGCTTAGATCCAACGAGCTCCTACGAGCAGTACTTC; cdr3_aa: CASSLDPTSSYEQYF
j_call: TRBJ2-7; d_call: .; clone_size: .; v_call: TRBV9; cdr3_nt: TGTGCCAGCAGCGTAGGGAGGGGGGCGCGTTTGTCGAACGAGCAGTACTTC; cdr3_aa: CASSVGRGARLSNEQYF
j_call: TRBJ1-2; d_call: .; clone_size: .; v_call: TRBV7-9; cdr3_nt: TGTGCCAGCAGCTCAGGGGAGGTTGGCTACACCTTC; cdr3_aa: CASSSGEVGYTF
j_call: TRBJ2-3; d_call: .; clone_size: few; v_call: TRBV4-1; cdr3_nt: TGCGCCAGCAGCCAACAGGCGGGGCGCAGCACAGATACGCAGTATTTT; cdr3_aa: CASSQQAGRSTDTQYF
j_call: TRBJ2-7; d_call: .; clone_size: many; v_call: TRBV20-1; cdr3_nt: TGCAGTGCTAGAGCGGGCGGCTCCTACGAGCAGTACTTC; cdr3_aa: CSARAGGSYEQYF
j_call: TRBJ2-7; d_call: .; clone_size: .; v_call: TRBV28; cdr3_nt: TGTGCCAGCAGTTTAGACGGACTATTCTACGAGCAGTACTTC; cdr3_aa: CASSLDGLFYEQYF
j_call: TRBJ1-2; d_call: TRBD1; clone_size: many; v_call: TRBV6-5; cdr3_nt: TGTGCCAGCAGTTACTTTAGGACAGGGGGTAGCTATGGCTACACCTTC; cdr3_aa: CASSYFRTGGSYGYTF
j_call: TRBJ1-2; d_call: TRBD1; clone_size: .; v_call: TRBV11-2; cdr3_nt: TGTGCCAGCAGCTTAGGAATGAACTGGGGACAGGGGGGAAGAGGCTACACCTTC; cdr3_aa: CASSLGMNWGQGGRGYTF
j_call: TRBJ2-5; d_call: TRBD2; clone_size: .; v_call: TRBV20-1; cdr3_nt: TGCAGTGCTAGCGGGGGGGGAATCTATGAGCAGTACTTC; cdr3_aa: CSASGGGIYEQYF
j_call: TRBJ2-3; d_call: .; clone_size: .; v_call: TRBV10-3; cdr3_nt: TGTGCCATCAGTGATATCCCAGATACGCAGTATTTT; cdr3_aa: CAISDIPDTQYF
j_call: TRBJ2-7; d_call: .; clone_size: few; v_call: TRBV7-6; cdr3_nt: TGTGCCAGCAGCTCTCGGATGGGGCCATCCTACGAGCAGTACTTC; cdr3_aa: CASSSRMGPSYEQYF
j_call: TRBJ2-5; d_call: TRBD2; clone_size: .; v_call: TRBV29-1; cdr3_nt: TGCAGCGCCACACTGTGGGGCCTAGCGGGGGGGAGTGAGACCCAGTACTTC; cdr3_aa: CSATLWGLAGGSETQYF
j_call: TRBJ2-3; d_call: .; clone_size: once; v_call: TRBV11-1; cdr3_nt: TGTGCCAGCAGCTTAGTCGGATTGACTAGCACAGATACGCAGTATTTT; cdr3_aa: CASSLVGLTSTDTQYF
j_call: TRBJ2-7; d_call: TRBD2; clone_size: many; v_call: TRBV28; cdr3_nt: TGTGCCAGCAGTCTGGGAGGGTACTCCTCCTACGAGCAGTACTTC; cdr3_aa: CASSLGGYSSYEQYF
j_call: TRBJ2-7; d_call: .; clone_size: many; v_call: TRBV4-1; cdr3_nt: TGCGCCAGCAGCCTAACAGACAGTTCGGGCTACGAGCAGTACTTC; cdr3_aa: CASSLTDSSGYEQYF
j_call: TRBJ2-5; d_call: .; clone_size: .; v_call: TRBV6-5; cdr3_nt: TGTGCCAGCAGTTACTCGATAGTAGAAGGGCTACAAGAGACCCAGTACTTC; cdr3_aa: CASSYSIVEGLQETQYF